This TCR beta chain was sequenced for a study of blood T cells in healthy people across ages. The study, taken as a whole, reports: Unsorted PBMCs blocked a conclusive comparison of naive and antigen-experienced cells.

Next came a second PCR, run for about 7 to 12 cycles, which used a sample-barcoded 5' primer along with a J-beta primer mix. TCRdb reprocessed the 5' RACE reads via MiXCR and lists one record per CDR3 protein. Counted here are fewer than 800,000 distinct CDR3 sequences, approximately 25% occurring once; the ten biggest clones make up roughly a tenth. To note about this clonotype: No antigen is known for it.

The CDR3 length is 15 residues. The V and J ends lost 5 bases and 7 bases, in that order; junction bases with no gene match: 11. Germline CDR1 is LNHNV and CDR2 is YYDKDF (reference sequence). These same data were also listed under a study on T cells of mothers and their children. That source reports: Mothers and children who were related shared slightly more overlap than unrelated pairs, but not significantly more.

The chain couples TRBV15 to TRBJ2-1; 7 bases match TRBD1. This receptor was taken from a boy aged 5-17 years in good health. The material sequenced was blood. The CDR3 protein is CATSGGPGQPNEQFF. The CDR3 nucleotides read TGTGCCACCAGCGGGGGCCCGGGACAGCCTAATGAGCAGTTCTTC.